The 13 T cell receptor beta chains below come from one sample, sequenced in a study of T cell responses to AZD1222 COVID-19 vaccine. Using immunoSEQ multiplex PCR, the repertoire was profiled, and TCRdb retains in-frame clones only, with some absent. The table lists more than 95,000 clones, about 90% of them singletons. The sample in question was peripheral blood, obtained on day 0 of AZD1222 vaccination. These receptors came from an adult in good health.

This chain joins TRBV3-1 (or the pseudogene TRBV3-2) and TRBJ1-1; D may be TRBD1 (6 bases). The germline V gene has CDR1 LGHDT and CDR2 YNNKEL (reference sequence). V was clipped by 7 bases and J by 4 bases, with 13 bases between them. The CDR3 totals 13 residues. CDR3: CASTRGGGTEAFF. The CDR3 DNA is TGTGCCAGCACCCGGGGAGGGGGCACTGAAGCTTTCTTT.

The chain has TRBV6-2 or TRBV6-3 and TRBJ2-1; 13 bases match TRBD2. Germline CDR1 reads MNHEY; CDR2 reads SVGEGT. The CDR3 totals 14 residues. The junction had 5 bases not matched to a gene; V was cut back by 5 bases and J by 10 bases. DNA for the CDR3: TGTGCCAGCAGTGGCGGACTAGCGGGAGTGGAGCAGTTCTTC. Translation: CASSGGLAGVEQFF.

CDR3: CASSLTAPYSGNTIYF. The CDR3 DNA sequence: TGTGCCAGCAGCTTAACGGCACCGTACTCTGGAAACACCATATATTTT. The V and J genes are TRBV7-9 and TRBJ1-3; D not resolved. The V gene's germline CDR1 is SEHNR and CDR2 FQNEAQ (reference sequence). The V end was cut by 2 bases, the J end by 0 bases, with 11 bases between. The CDR3 runs 16 residues.

The chain links TRBV30 to TRBJ1-1; possible D gene TRBD1, 6 bases. CDR1 is GTSNPN, CDR2 SVGIG, per germline (reference sequence). This CDR3 has 15 residues. The V and J ends lost 2 bases and 3 bases respectively, with 16 bases between them. The CDR3 spells CAWSPYRARDTEAFF. The CDR3 DNA follows: TGTGCCTGGAGTCCTTACAGGGCACGGGACACTGAAGCTTTCTTT.

The chain employs TRBV6-5 and TRBJ1-1, with no clear D. Germline-derived CDR1 and CDR2 are MNHEY and SVGAGI. This CDR3 spans 13 amino acids. V lost 7 bases and J lost 0, with 9 bases in between. This CDR3 is CASTRLLNTEAFF. The CDR3 DNA follows: TGTGCCAGCACTAGGCTTTTGAACACTGAAGCTTTCTTT.

The V call is TRBV28, the J call TRBJ1-2; TRBD1 matches 7 bases. The CDR3 totals 13 residues. V gave up 3 bases and J gave up 8 bases; unmatched junction bases: 6. Per the germline V gene, CDR1 is MDHEN and CDR2 is SYDVKM. CDR3 DNA: TGTGCCAGCAGTTTTGAGGGGGCGGTAGGCTACACCTTC. It codes for CASSFEGAVGYTF.

The chain couples TRBV10-3 to TRBJ2-7; D is possibly TRBD2 (6 bases). Deletions cut 6 bases from V and 4 bases from J, with 19 bases between. The CDR3 runs to 15 residues. Looked up from germline, CDR1 is ENHRY and CDR2 is SYGVKD. This chain's CDR3 is CAIRGPGTAKYEQYF. The CDR3 bases are TGTGCCATCAGGGGACCGGGGACTGCTAAATACGAGCAGTACTTC.

The chain has TRBV29-1 and TRBJ2-7; 13 bases match TRBD2. CDR3 length: 16 amino acids. Germline CDR1 is SQVTM and CDR2 is ANQGSEA. V shed 4 bases and J 2 bases; nucleotides not matched to a gene: 8. CDR3 amino acids: CSVGGTSGRAPYEQYF. CDR3 sequence (DNA): TGCAGCGTTGGGGGAACTAGCGGGAGGGCCCCCTACGAGCAGTACTTC.

In its sample, this clone was seen once. This chain links TRBV27 with TRBJ1-1; D is ambiguous. V dropped 2 bases and J dropped 0 bases, with 7 bases sitting between them. The germline CDR1 and CDR2 sequences are MNHEY and SMNVEV (reference sequence). CDR3 length: 14 residues. The CDR3 sequence is CASSLRELNTEAFF. The CDR3 DNA is TGTGCCAGCAGTTTAAGGGAATTGAACACTGAAGCTTTCTTT.

V is TRBV10-3 and J is TRBJ2-3; unclear D gene. Germline CDR1 is ENHRY and CDR2 is SYGVKD. The ends were cut back, 7 bases at V and 0 bases at J, with 8 bases in the middle. The CDR3 covers 13 residues. The CDR3 DNA follows: TGTGCCATCACCCGGACGAGCACAGATACGCAGTATTTT. Protein product: CAITRTSTDTQYF.

V usage is TRBV21-1 and J usage is TRBJ1-6. TRBV21-1 counts as a pseudogene. The CDR3 contains 14 residues. The CDR3 reads CASRRLTGNSPLHF. The DNA for the CDR3 is TGTGCCAGCAGACGGTTGACCGGGAACTCACCCCTCCACTTT.

The chain combines TRBV5-1 with TRBJ2-3; D possibly matches TRBD1 or TRBD2 (5 bases each). From germline, CDR1 is SGHRS and CDR2 YFSETQ. Deletions cut 4 bases from V and 5 bases from J, with 14 bases between. The CDR3 has 14 amino acids. This CDR3 is CASSLGTLGDTQYF. The CDR3 DNA reads as TGCGCCAGCAGCCTCGGGACCCTCGGAGATACGCAGTATTTT.

This CDR3 reads CASSHRQRTLRSYNEQFF. CDR3 sequence (DNA): TGTGCCAGCAGCCACAGACAAAGGACCCTTCGCTCCTACAATGAGCAGTTCTTC. V gene TRBV7-9 combines with J gene TRBJ2-1, with D unclear. The CDR3 covers 18 residues. Trimming shortened V by 5 bases and J by 0 bases, and 20 bases separated the two germline ends. Per germline, CDR1 SEHNR and CDR2 FQNEAQ (reference sequence).